The clone carrying this T cell receptor beta chain showed up just a few times. Using unique molecular identifiers, the investigators prepared the TCRbeta library. TCRdb fed the PCR reads into MiXCR, producing one record per CDR3 protein. The data contain about 580,000 distinct CDR3 sequences, approximately 22% of them seen just once; the ten biggest clones take up around an eighth. The CDR3 is 16 residues long. Germline CDR1 and CDR2: SGHTA and FQGNSA. Trimming took off 4 bases at V and 1 base at J, with 17 bases between the two ends. This record comes from a study of T-cell reconstitution after alpha-beta-depleted transplantation in children.

The input for sequencing was PBMCs, mostly from graft donor cells, taken 360 days after TCRalphabeta/CD19-depleted stem cell transplant. The V gene is TRBV7-2, the J gene TRBJ2-7; tentatively, D is TRBD1 (6 bases). The source of this sequence is a boy in the first two years of life who had a stem cell transplant for acute myeloid leukemia, so the T cells may come from the graft donor. CDR3 sequence (DNA): TGTGCCAGCAGCTCCCGACAGGTTCTACCGTCCTACGAGCAGTACTTC. As protein: CASSSRQVLPSYEQYF.